This T cell receptor (beta chain) was recovered during a study of metastatic and nonmetastatic thyroid tumors. On the study more broadly: From malignant and benign thyroid patients, repertoires in blood and in tumor or nodule tissue were compared.

Every patient was untreated before thyroid surgery. General observations from the study: It was reportedly found that TCR beta diversity was significantly higher in malignant thyroid tumors than in benign nodules, a difference seen in both blood and tumor samples.

This clone was observed many times. Its specificity is not known. CDR3 size: 15 residues. V shed 5 bases, J shed 5 bases, and the junction held 4 bases outside the gene matches. Per germline, CDR1 SNHLY and CDR2 FYNNEI. Per the authors' pipeline: Construction of a distant-metastasis classifier for papillary thyroid cancer relied on CDR3 differences across clinicopathological groups. Through MiXCR, TCRdb re-clonotyped the PCR reads. Here the V and J calls rest on TCRdb's processing, not on the authors' analysis. The sample shows tens of thousands of clones, just over 4% of them seen only once. The clonotype comes from a female donor with papillary thyroid cancer or a benign thyroid nodule (not recorded which). Some clones in this sample may be carry-over from other donors' samples. Sequencing was done on a sample of blood. The chain couples TRBV2 to TRBJ2-1, with 12 bases aligning to TRBD2. The CDR3 DNA is TGTGCCAGCAGTAGGACTAGCGGGATCAACAATGAGCAGTTCTTC. Its translation: CASSRTSGINNEQFF.